This entry is about one T cell receptor (beta chain). Its antigen is undetermined. The entry originates in a study of T cells in Graves' hyperthyroidism and ophthalmopathy. Whole-study results and caveats: A model of 13 V-J features distinguished ophthalmopathy from stable hyperthyroidism.

TCR beta CDR3 region amplification was performed from RNA transcripts. The HTBI primer set served for first-round RT-PCR of the TCR CDR3. TCRdb recomputed calls from the multiplex PCR reads with MiXCR, one row per CDR3 protein. The sample has 600,000 to 700,000 distinct CDR3 sequences, less than 45% seen once. CDR1 is MNHNS and CDR2 is SASEGT in the germline V gene. V was cut by 4 bases and J by 2 bases, with 11 bases left in between. This CDR3 comprises 14 residues. Used for diagnoses were clinical symptoms, serum thyroxine and TRAb, thyroid ultrasound and orbital computed tomography. Specimen: peripheral blood or thyroid tissue (not recorded which). This clonotype originated in an adult man with Graves' disease, either hyperthyroidism or ophthalmopathy (not recorded which). The V gene is TRBV6-1, the J gene TRBJ1-1, with a possible D match to TRBD1 (6 bases). The CDR3 here is CASSGPGANTEAFF. The DNA of the CDR3 is TGTGCCAGCAGTGGACCAGGGGCCAACACTGAAGCTTTCTTT.